These 8 T cell receptor beta chains came from one sample sequenced in a study of post-analysis software for immune sequencing data. Study-wide results and limits: Comparison of patients with controls showed four or five TRBV segments more frequent in patients, TRBV5-6, TRBV5-1 and TRBV20-1 among them.

Unique molecular identifiers were built into the TCR beta cDNA libraries. TCRdb re-analysed the PCR reads in MiXCR, keeping a single row per CDR3 protein. The profile shows 600,000 to 700,000 distinct CDR3 sequences, around 60% of them singletons. Their target antigens are unknown. Sequencing was done on a sample of blood. Every receptor here comes from a girl aged 2 to 9 with multiple sclerosis.

J is TRBJ2-5 and V is TRBV6-5; D is unclear. Germline CDR1 and CDR2: MNHEY and SVGAGI. The V end lost 2 bases, the J end lost 2 bases, and 15 bases lay between the germline ends. The CDR3 is made up of 16 amino acids. The CDR3 nucleotides read TGTGCCAGCAGTTACCGAAGGGCTCCGGTACAAGAGACCCAGTACTTC. Its protein is CASSYRRAPVQETQYF.

V is TRBV20-1 and J is TRBJ2-7; 8 bases are shared with TRBD2. This CDR3 is 16 amino acids long. Germline V gene sequence: CDR1 DFQATT, CDR2 SNEGSKA (reference sequence). Germline trimming cut 0 bases from V and 1 base from J; bases unmatched to any gene: 8. The CDR3 is CSARDSSGGRSYEQYF. CDR3 sequence (DNA): TGCAGTGCTAGAGATAGTTCTGGCGGGAGGTCCTACGAGCAGTACTTC.

The J gene is TRBJ2-5, the V gene TRBV29-1; 7 bases agree with TRBD1. The J segment lost 1 base and the V segment lost 4 bases, leaving 3 bases of the junction unmatched. The CDR3 runs 13 residues. CDR1 and CDR2 (germline): SQVTM, ANQGSEA. CDR3 residues: CSVAQGTQETQYF. The CDR3 nucleotides are TGCAGCGTTGCACAGGGGACCCAAGAGACCCAGTACTTC.

The chain carries TRBV5-1 and TRBJ2-7, with no clear D. The germline gives CDR1 SGHRS, CDR2 YFSETQ. Trimming shortened V by 0 bases and J by 0 bases, and 10 bases separated the two germline ends. The CDR3 covers 15 residues. The CDR3 here is CASSLAGSSSYEQYF. The CDR3 DNA sequence: TGCGCCAGCAGCTTGGCAGGTTCGAGCTCCTACGAGCAGTACTTC.

The J gene is TRBJ2-7, the V gene TRBV12-3 or TRBV12-4; TRBD2 agrees at 10 bases. The CDR3 sequence is 14 residues long. Unmatched junction bases numbered 7, after V lost 6 bases and J lost 5 bases. The chain's CDR3 is CASRFSGRHDEQYF. The CDR3 nucleotides read TGTGCCAGCAGATTTAGCGGGAGGCACGACGAGCAGTACTTC.

This clonotype was recorded a few times. This chain connects TRBV7-9 to TRBJ2-1; the D is unclear. Germline V gives CDR1 SEHNR, CDR2 FQNEAQ (reference sequence). The CDR3 length is 14 residues. The V and J ends lost 5 bases and 12 bases respectively, with 20 bases between them. The CDR3 here is CASSRMDAGLAQFF. CDR3 nucleotide sequence: TGTGCCAGCAGCCGAATGGACGCCGGGCTGGCGCAGTTCTTC.

V is TRBV29-1 and J is TRBJ2-1; possibly TRBD1 for D (6 bases). The germline V gene has CDR1 SQVTM and CDR2 ANQGSEA. This CDR3 region has 16 residues. V shed 7 bases and J shed 0 bases, with 19 bases lying between them. CDR3 nucleotides: TGCAGCGGTGAGGGGGAAAAAGGCGGCTCCTACAATGAGCAGTTCTTC. This encodes CSGEGEKGGSYNEQFF.

Ten or more counts support this clonotype. V gene TRBV12-3 or TRBV12-4 combines with J gene TRBJ2-7; 12 bases fit TRBD1. This CDR3 region has 14 residues. The V and J ends lost 5 bases and 5 bases, in that order; junction bases with no gene match: 4. CDR3 coding DNA: TGTGCCAGCAGTGGGACAGGGGGCATCAACGAGCAGTACTTC. Translating gives CASSGTGGINEQYF.